This T cell receptor (beta chain) was identified during a study of beta chain features in type 1 diabetes. With 6 bases clipped from V and 5 bases from J, the junction kept 10 bases outside the gene matches. In germline, CDR1 is MDHEN, CDR2 SYDVKM. This CDR3 region has 14 residues. TCRB transcripts that were expressed got sequenced, as all of the isolated RNA had been reverse transcribed. Naive, central memory and regulatory T cell samples produced a mean of around 4 million reads. Assay used: immunoSEQ multiplex PCR; TCRdb lists only in-frame clones, some missing. This sample carries about 350,000 clones, about 19% of them seen once, and the ten largest clones take around 0.045%. This clone was seen only a few times.

The sample taken for sequencing was naive CD4+ T cells from blood. This TCR derives from a woman between 18 and 29 years old in good health. The genes are TRBV28 and TRBJ2-7, with 7 bases fitting TRBD1. CDR3 nucleotides: TGTGCCAGCAGCCGTACAGGGGCCCCCAACGAGCAGTACTTC. It is translated as CASSRTGAPNEQYF.